This T cell receptor beta chain emerged from a study of T-cell memory formation after mild COVID-19. Study-wide background: The TCR clusters were mostly specific to one donor. Study-level findings and limits: Clones contracting across day 15 to 85 had a balanced CD4/CD8 profile; later expanding clones leaned CD4+.

This clonotype has only a few counts. Its specificity is not known. Using its own MiXCR run on the 5' RACE reads, TCRdb lists one record per CDR3 protein. The data show about 210,000 distinct CDR3 sequences, about 11% seen once. The CDR3 spans 13 residues. Germline V gives CDR1 SGHTA, CDR2 FQGNSA. Trimming stripped 4 bases from V and 6 bases from J, with 9 bases between. Material for sequencing was PBMCs or a T cell subset sorted from them (not recorded which). The sequence came from a man younger than 35 who had mild COVID-19 (a few samples of this study predate the infection). Cell type and time point are not known. The gene calls are TRBV7-2 and TRBJ1-4; no firm D call. CDR3 sequence (DNA): TGTGCCAGCAGCTCCTTTCTCGATGAAAAACTGTTTTTT. Translation: CASSSFLDEKLFF.